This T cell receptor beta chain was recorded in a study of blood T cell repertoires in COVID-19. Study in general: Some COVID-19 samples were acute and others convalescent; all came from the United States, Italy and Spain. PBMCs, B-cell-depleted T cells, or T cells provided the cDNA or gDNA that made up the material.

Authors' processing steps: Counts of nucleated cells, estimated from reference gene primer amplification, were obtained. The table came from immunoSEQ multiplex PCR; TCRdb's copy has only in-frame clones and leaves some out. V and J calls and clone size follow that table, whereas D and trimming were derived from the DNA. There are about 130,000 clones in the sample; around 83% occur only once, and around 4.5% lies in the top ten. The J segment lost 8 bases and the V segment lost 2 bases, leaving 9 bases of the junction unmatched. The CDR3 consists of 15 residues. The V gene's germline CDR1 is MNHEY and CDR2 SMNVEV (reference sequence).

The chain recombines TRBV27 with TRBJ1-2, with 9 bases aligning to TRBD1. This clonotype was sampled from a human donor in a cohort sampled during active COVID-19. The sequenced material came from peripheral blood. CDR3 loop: CASSLVGQGEQGYTF. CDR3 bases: TGTGCCAGCAGTTTAGTGGGACAGGGAGAACAAGGCTACACCTTC.